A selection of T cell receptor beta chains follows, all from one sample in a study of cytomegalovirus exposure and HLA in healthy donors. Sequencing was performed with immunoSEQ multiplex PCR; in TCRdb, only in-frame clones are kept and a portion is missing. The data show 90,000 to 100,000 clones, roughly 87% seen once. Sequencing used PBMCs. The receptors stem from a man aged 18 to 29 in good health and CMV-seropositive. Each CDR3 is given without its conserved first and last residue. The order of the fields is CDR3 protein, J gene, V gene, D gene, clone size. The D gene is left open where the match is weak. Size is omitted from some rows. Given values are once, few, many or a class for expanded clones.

ASSVAPDRGRVTTYEQY | TRBJ2-7 | TRBV9 | TRBD1 | .
ASSPRQGADEQY | TRBJ2-7 | TRBV9 | TRBD1 | .
ASSFAGNTEAF | TRBJ1-1 | TRBV7-6 | . | .
AISEANYSNQPQH | TRBJ1-5 | TRBV10-3 | . | .
SVSTSGGTDTQY | TRBJ2-3 | TRBV29-1 | TRBD2 | .
ASSWGTVGEQY | TRBJ2-7 | TRBV5-4 | TRBD1 | .
ASSEGGARVTEAF | TRBJ1-1 | TRBV25-1 | . | .
ASSLEFRSGRNEQF | TRBJ2-1 | TRBV5-1 | . | .
ASSFVPGFDEQF | TRBJ2-1 | TRBV7-2 | . | .
ASSLVPSVSTDTQY | TRBJ2-3 | TRBV7-8 | . | once
ASSLVSQGRGWTGELF | TRBJ2-2 | TRBV7-3 | . | .
ASSIALGQPSDEQY | TRBJ2-7 | TRBV19 | TRBD1 | .
ASNGQGAPNEKLF | TRBJ1-4 | TRBV6-1 | TRBD1 | .
ASSLARVSGAYNEQF | TRBJ2-1 | TRBV5-6 | . | .
ASRNRGLGTDTQY | TRBJ2-3 | TRBV6-5 | TRBD1 | .
ASSASGVGYT | TRBJ1-2 | TRBV19 | . | few